This TCR beta chain comes out of a study of shared clonotypes between healthy human individuals. Study-wide results and limits: The study generally estimated greater richness for naive than memory subsets.

CDR3 size: 15 residues. With V trimmed by 2 bases and J by 2 bases, 6 bases remained unmatched. The V gene's germline CDR1 is GTSNPN and CDR2 SVGIG (reference sequence). The naive CD8 fraction comprised CD45RO-negative cells positively selected for CCR7 and excluded terminally differentiated effector memory CD45RA+ cells. TCRdb keeps only in-frame clones here, not all; method: immunoSEQ multiplex PCR. The repertoire consists of more than 2 million clones, with about 95% occurring once and the leading ten covering about 1.1%. As for this clone: As yet, its antigen is unknown. The sample has other DNA sequences that encode this CDR3 too.

The rearrangement uses TRBV30 and TRBJ2-3; 8 bases are shared with TRBD2. Material: naive CD8+ T cells sorted from blood. The clonotype was recovered from a man aged 18 to 29 in good health. CDR3 DNA: TGTGCCTGGAGTTCCGGAGCGGGGGTCACAGATACGCAGTATTTT. It codes for CAWSSGAGVTDTQYF.